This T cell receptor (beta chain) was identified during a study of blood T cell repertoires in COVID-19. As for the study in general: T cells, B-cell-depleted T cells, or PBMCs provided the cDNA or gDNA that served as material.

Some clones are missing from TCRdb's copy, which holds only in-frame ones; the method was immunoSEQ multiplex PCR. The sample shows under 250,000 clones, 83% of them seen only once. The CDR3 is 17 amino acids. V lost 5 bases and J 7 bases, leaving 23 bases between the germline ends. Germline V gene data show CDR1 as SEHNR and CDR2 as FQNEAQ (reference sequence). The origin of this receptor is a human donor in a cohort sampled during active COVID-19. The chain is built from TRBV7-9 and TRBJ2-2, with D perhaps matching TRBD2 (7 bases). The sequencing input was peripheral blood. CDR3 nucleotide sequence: TGTGCCAGCAGCCCCTCCTTGCGGGGGCCCTCGATCGGGGAGCTGTTTTTT. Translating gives CASSPSLRGPSIGELFF.